Many counts were recorded for the clone carrying this T cell receptor beta chain. Its antigen is unknown. This sample was included in a study of identical twins. General study points: Out-of-frame TCR alpha sharing in monozygotic twins exceeded recombination model predictions. Abundant beta clonotypes from cord blood bore fewer insertions; memory repertoires lacked this pattern.

Germline V lookup: CDR1 SGHVS, CDR2 FNYEAQ. V lost 2 bases and J lost 9, with 11 bases in between. The CDR3 has 13 residues. In TCRdb, the 5' RACE reads were re-called with MiXCR into one record per CDR3 protein. The sample contains 400,000 or so distinct CDR3 sequences, 8.5% to 10% of which appear only once. Sequences were obtained from naive T cells sorted from blood. This chain links TRBV7-6 with TRBJ2-1; D gene unclear. This sequence originates from a woman aged 45-60 years in good health. CDR3 bases: TGTGCCAGCAGCTTATTTGGTGACGGTGAGCAGTTCTTC. It yields the protein CASSLFGDGEQFF.